This T cell receptor beta chain was obtained from a study of blood T cell repertoires in COVID-19. Looking at the study overall: Collection of acute and convalescent COVID-19 samples took place in the United States, Italy and Spain.

Under the authors' procedure: The authors estimated nucleated cell counts from reference gene primer amplification. This table comes from immunoSEQ multiplex PCR, and its TCRdb copy is limited to in-frame clones, with some not included. The V and J calls and clone size were taken over from that table, and D and trimming were inferred from the DNA. Of about 150,000 clones listed, under 90% are singletons. CDR3 size: 14 residues. In germline, CDR1 is SGHTA, CDR2 FQGTGA. Trimming took 2 bases from V and 5 from J, leaving 12 bases between them. V usage is TRBV7-3 and J usage is TRBJ1-1; TRBD1 is a possible D gene (5 bases). Material for sequencing was peripheral blood. The receptor was derived from a human donor in a cohort sampled during active COVID-19. The CDR3 spells CASSLLPQVTEAFF. The CDR3 nucleotides read TGTGCCAGCAGCTTATTACCACAGGTGACTGAAGCTTTCTTT.